This section outlines one T cell receptor beta chain sequence together with its context. Its matching antigen is unknown. The source of the sample is a study of immune evolution from preneoplasia to lung adenocarcinoma. About the study: HLA loss of heterozygosity: around 6.5% AIS, less than 18% MIA, over 25% ADC, none AAH.

Sequencing was performed with immunoSEQ multiplex PCR; in TCRdb, only in-frame clones are kept and a portion is missing. The sample has thousands of clones; 75% to 90% are singletons. Study-level points and caveats: Top clone frequencies peaked in normal lung, apparently declining through invasive adenocarcinoma.

The V gene's germline CDR1 is LNHDA and CDR2 SQIVND (reference sequence). With 6 bases clipped from V and 4 bases from J, the junction kept 11 bases outside the gene matches. CDR3 length: 15 residues. The receptor was derived from a donor of 70 years or more with lung adenocarcinoma. The chain recombines TRBV19 with TRBJ1-2; TRBD1 aligns across 7 bases. The sequencing input was FFPE minimally invasive lung adenocarcinoma tissue. The CDR3 DNA follows: TGTGCCAGTAGACCGACAGGGAACAAGGCCTATGGCTACACCTTC. Protein: CASRPTGNKAYGYTF.